One and the same sample provided the 2 T cell receptor beta chains below, sequenced in a study of blood T cells in healthy people across ages. Then a second PCR, running about 6 to 12 cycles, was carried out with a sample-barcoded 5' primer and a J-beta primer mix. Using its own MiXCR run on the 5' RACE reads, TCRdb lists one record per CDR3 protein. The sample gives fewer than 2,000,000 distinct CDR3 sequences, roughly 32% of which show up once; roughly 12% is in the top ten. The sequencing sample was made of blood. The receptor set was obtained from a woman younger than 45 in good health.

The CDR3 loop reads CSVDMQTGGKLFF. The CDR3 DNA follows: TGCAGCGTTGATATGCAGACAGGGGGAAAACTGTTTTTT. The V gene is TRBV29-1, the J gene TRBJ1-4; TRBD1 aligns across 9 bases. Germline values: CDR1 SQVTM, CDR2 ANQGSEA. The CDR3 sequence is 13 residues long. J lost 10 bases, V lost 3 bases, and 6 bases had no gene match.

The chain joins TRBV4-1 to TRBJ2-2, with 7 nucleotides matching TRBD2. V lost 0 bases and J lost 7; bases outside the gene matches: 11. The CDR3 sequence is 17 residues long. In germline, CDR1 is MGHRA, CDR2 YSYEKL. The CDR3 DNA follows: TGCGCCAGCAGCCAAGATAGAGGCGGGAGAAAGGTCGGGGAGCTGTTTTTT. This sequence encodes CASSQDRGGRKVGELFF.